These 27 T cell receptor beta chains came from one sample sequenced in a study of cytotoxic CD8 clonotypes in ibrutinib-treated CLL. Assay used: immunoSEQ multiplex PCR; TCRdb lists only in-frame clones, some missing. The table records roughly 150,000 clones, about 88% of them present only once. The sample consisted of PBMCs, taken at disease progression, from a patient treated with ibrutinib. These receptors came from a human donor with chronic lymphocytic leukemia.

The V and J genes are TRBV5-1 and TRBJ1-2; D is undetermined. V was cut by 0 bases and J by 4 bases, with 13 bases left in between. This CDR3 comprises 15 residues. Germline V lookup: CDR1 SGHRS, CDR2 YFSETQ. The CDR3 sequence is CASSLGASLSYGYTF. DNA for the CDR3: TGCGCCAGCAGCTTGGGGGCATCTTTAAGCTATGGCTACACCTTC. The entire variable domain, with the rest obtained from reference TRBV5-1 and TRBJ1-2, is as follows: KAGVTQTPRYLIKTRGQQVTLSCSPISGHRSVSWYQQTPGQGLQFLFEYFSETQRNKGNFPGRFSGRQFSNSRSEMNVSTLELGDSALYLCASSLGASLSYGYTFGSGTRLTVV.

The chain has TRBV5-6 and TRBJ2-7, with a weak D call TRBD1 (5 bases). V lost 4 bases, J lost 0 bases, and 11 bases lay in between. Germline V gives CDR1 SGHDT, CDR2 YYEEEE. This CDR3 has 14 residues. The CDR3 DNA follows: TGTGCCAGCAGCAGGACATGGAGCTCCTACGAGCAGTACTTC. It codes for CASSRTWSSYEQYF.

The chain couples TRBV2 to TRBJ1-1, with D possibly being TRBD1 (5 bases). Trimming removed 8 bases at V and 1 base at J, with 5 bases between. In germline, CDR1 is SNHLY, CDR2 FYNNEI. This CDR3 spans 11 amino acids. For the CDR3, the DNA is TGTGCCAGCGGACAGAACACTGAAGCTTTCTTT. Its protein is CASGQNTEAFF.

The V gene is TRBV7-5, the J gene TRBJ1-5; the table assigns TRBD1, which was not confirmed against the DNA. TRBV7-5 is an annotated pseudogene. The CDR3 contains 15 residues. The CDR3, as DNA: TGTGTCAGAAGCTTATCCCAGGGGGCCCTGCAGCCCCAGCATTTT. Amino acids: CVRSLSQGALQPQHF.

This clone was counted once. The chain employs TRBV5-4 and TRBJ2-1, with a weak D call TRBD1 (5 bases). CDR1 is SGHNT, CDR2 YYREEE, per germline (reference sequence). Trimming removed 1 base from V and 5 bases from J, with 13 bases in between. The CDR3 contains 15 residues. This chain's CDR3 is CASSLYSPRDNEQFF. The CDR3, as DNA: TGTGCCAGCAGCTTGTATTCCCCCAGGGACAATGAGCAGTTCTTC.

The V and J genes are TRBV6-5 and TRBJ1-1, with 7 bases that match TRBD1. Looked up from germline, CDR1 is MNHEY and CDR2 is SVGAGI. The CDR3 has 13 amino acids. V was clipped by 4 bases and J by 5 bases; unmatched bases: 4. The CDR3 region has the DNA TGTGCCAGCAGTTCCCGACAGGGAACTGAAGCTTTCTTT. This translates into CASSSRQGTEAFF.

The chain combines TRBV30 with TRBJ1-6; no reliable D call. The CDR3 is made up of 15 amino acids. Germline CDR1 GTSNPN, CDR2 SVGIG (reference sequence). Trimming shortened V by 3 bases and J by 3 bases, and 12 bases separated the two germline ends. CDR3 nucleotides: TGTGCCTGGAGACCCGCGATGGGCTATAATTCACCCCTCCACTTT. Its translation is CAWRPAMGYNSPLHF.

The gene calls are TRBV6-5 and TRBJ2-7; D call uncertain. The germline CDR1 and CDR2 sequences are MNHEY and SVGAGI. This CDR3 comprises 13 residues. V was shortened by 8 bases and J by 6 bases, with 17 bases between the two germline ends. CDR3 nucleotides: TGTGCCAGCTCCCCGGGCGTTGCCGGCGAGCAGTACTTC. This translates into CASSPGVAGEQYF.

The chain links TRBV18 to TRBJ2-7, with 7 bases matching TRBD1. Germline V CDR1 and CDR2: KGHSH, LQKENI. The CDR3 is 14 amino acids. The junction had 5 bases not matched to a gene; V was cut back by 3 bases and J by 3 bases. The CDR3 reads CASSPGQSYYEQYF. DNA for the CDR3: TGTGCCAGCTCACCGGGACAGTCATACTACGAGCAGTACTTC.

The chain is built from TRBV30 and TRBJ2-7, with TRBD1 matching 7 bases. V gave up 4 bases and J gave up 2 bases; unmatched junction bases: 8. Germline-derived CDR1 and CDR2 are GTSNPN and SVGIG (reference sequence). The length of the CDR3 is 14 residues. CDR3 nucleotide sequence: TGTGCCTGGACCCACCGGGACAGCCCCTACGAGCAGTACTTC. Translating it yields CAWTHRDSPYEQYF. Full variable domain (missing parts from reference TRBV30 and TRBJ2-7): SQTIHQWPATLVQPVGSPLSLECTVEGTSNPNLYWYRQAAGRGLQLLFYSVGIGQISSEVPQNLSASRPQDRQFILSSKKLLLSDSGFYLCAWTHRDSPYEQYFGPGTRLTVT.

V gene TRBV6-5 combines with J gene TRBJ2-1, with TRBD2 identical over 10 bases. CDR3 length: 14 residues. The V and J ends lost 6 bases and 7 bases, in that order; junction bases with no gene match: 6. CDR1 is MNHEY and CDR2 is SVGAGI in the germline V gene. CDR3 residues: CASSPGLATNEQFF. The CDR3 DNA sequence: TGTGCCAGCAGCCCGGGACTAGCGACGAATGAGCAGTTCTTC.

The rearrangement joins TRBV6-5 to TRBJ1-1; a possible D gene is TRBD1 (5 bases). There are 13 residues in the CDR3. CDR1 and CDR2 (germline): MNHEY, SVGAGI. Trimming stripped 1 base from V and 5 bases from J, with 8 bases between. CDR3 nucleotides: TGTGCCAGCAGTTACTGGCCAGGGACTGAAGCTTTCTTT. Translated: CASSYWPGTEAFF.

This chain links TRBV7-7 with TRBJ2-2; a possible D gene is TRBD2 (6 bases). V lost 2 bases and J 7 bases, leaving 8 bases between the germline ends. Germline CDR1 is SSHAT and CDR2 is FNYEAQ (reference sequence). CDR3 length: 13 amino acids. The CDR3 spells CASSLRGGGELFF. The CDR3, as DNA: TGTGCCAGCAGCTTACGGGGAGGCGGGGAGCTGTTTTTT.

The rearrangement joins TRBV7-3 to TRBJ2-3; D not resolved. The CDR3 extends over 16 amino acids. The ends were cut back, 1 base at V and 2 bases at J, with 13 bases in the middle. Germline loops: CDR1 SGHTA, CDR2 FQGTGA. The CDR3 is CASSLKPLQNTDTQYF. The CDR3 DNA follows: TGTGCCAGCAGCTTAAAACCCCTCCAAAACACAGATACGCAGTATTTT.

The chain recombines TRBV6-1 with TRBJ2-5, with TRBD1 matching 8 bases. This CDR3 has 13 residues. The V segment lost 7 bases and the J segment 5 bases; nucleotides outside the gene matches: 6. Germline-derived CDR1 and CDR2 are MNHNS and SASEGT. The CDR3 DNA sequence: TGTGCCAGCATAACAGGGGGAACGGAGACCCAGTACTTC. This encodes CASITGGTETQYF.

V usage is TRBV29-1 and J usage is TRBJ1-2; TRBD1 matches 9 bases. The germline V gene has CDR1 SQVTM and CDR2 ANQGSEA. The CDR3 is 15 amino acids. The junction had 12 bases not matched to a gene; V was cut back by 3 bases and J by 7 bases. CDR3: CSVDHGQGYQGGYTF. DNA of the CDR3: TGCAGCGTTGATCATGGACAGGGGTATCAGGGTGGCTACACCTTC. The full variable domain, completed using reference TRBV29-1 and TRBJ1-2, is SAVISQKPSRDICQRGTSLTIQCQVDSQVTMMFWYRQQPGQSLTLIATANQGSEATYESGFVIDKFPISRPNLTFSTLTVSNMSPEDSSIYLCSVDHGQGYQGGYTFGSGTRLTVV.

J is TRBJ2-7 and V is TRBV11-3; no clear D gene. CDR1 and CDR2 from the germline V gene are SGHNT and YENEEA. The CDR3 consists of 12 residues. The V end was cut by 2 bases, the J end by 0 bases, with 2 bases between. CDR3 nucleotide sequence: TGTGCCAGCAGCTTAAGCTCCTACGAGCAGTACTTC. Translation gives CASSLSSYEQYF.

This chain uses TRBV21-1 with TRBJ2-2; the table calls TRBD1, which could not be checked here. TRBV21-1 is a pseudogene. The CDR3 runs 16 residues. The CDR3 nucleotides read TGTGCCAGCCGCCCCCGGGACAGATCGAACACCGGGGAGCTGTTTTTT. Translating gives CASRPRDRSNTGELFF.

This chain connects TRBV9 to TRBJ1-5, with D tentatively TRBD1 (6 bases). Germline CDR1 SGDLS, CDR2 YYNGEE. V was shortened by 3 bases and J by 6 bases, with 13 bases between the two germline ends. CDR3 length: 14 amino acids. CDR3 nucleotides: TGTGCCAGCAGCGAAGAAGGGGGAAGTCAGCCCCAGCATTTT. It codes for CASSEEGGSQPQHF.

The genes are TRBV7-6 and TRBJ1-2; D gene uncertain. This CDR3 has 15 amino acids. Germline V CDR1 and CDR2: SGHVS, FNYEAQ. V lost 2 bases and J lost 0, with 10 bases in between. The CDR3, as DNA: TGTGCCAGCAGCTTATTGGAAGTGCCTAACTATGGCTACACCTTC. Translation gives CASSLLEVPNYGYTF.

The chain employs TRBV19 and TRBJ2-7; 7 bases are shared with TRBD1. Unmatched junction bases numbered 6, after V lost 8 bases and J lost 2 bases. The CDR3 sequence is 13 residues long. From germline, CDR1 is LNHDA and CDR2 SQIVND (reference sequence). The CDR3: CASPGTDAYEQYF. In DNA form, the CDR3 reads TGTGCCAGTCCCGGGACAGATGCCTACGAGCAGTACTTC.

In nucleotides, the CDR3 is TGTGCCAGTAGTCCCCGGACGGTGGATGGCTACACCTTC. Residues: CASSPRTVDGYTF. The chain uses TRBV19 and TRBJ1-2; D is undetermined. The CDR3 sequence is 13 residues long. The germline CDR1 and CDR2 sequences are LNHDA and SQIVND (reference sequence). V lost 5 bases and J lost 6, with 13 bases in between.

This chain connects TRBV6-5 to TRBJ2-1; D perhaps matches TRBD2 (6 bases). This CDR3 has 15 amino acids. Germline V gene sequence: CDR1 MNHEY, CDR2 SVGAGI. Trimming stripped 4 bases from V and 1 base from J, with 11 bases between. CDR3 protein: CASSFRRESYNEQFF. DNA of the CDR3: TGTGCCAGCAGTTTCAGGCGGGAATCCTACAATGAGCAGTTCTTC.

The rearrangement joins TRBV6-5 to TRBJ2-7, with TRBD2 matching 7 bases. The CDR3 runs 15 residues. V was pared by 0 bases and J by 5 bases, with 7 bases of the junction left unmatched. Germline loops: CDR1 MNHEY, CDR2 SVGAGI. The CDR3 sequence: CASSYSRLALDEQYF. The CDR3 DNA sequence: TGTGCCAGCAGTTACTCGAGACTAGCTCTGGACGAGCAGTACTTC.

The V and J genes are TRBV10-3 and TRBJ1-2; 8 bases line up with TRBD1. The ends lost 2 bases at V and 8 bases at J; junction bases unmatched: 7. The CDR3 length is 14 residues. CDR1 and CDR2 from the germline V gene are ENHRY and SYGVKD. The CDR3 reads CAISEGGQGYGYTF. CDR3 sequence (DNA): TGTGCCATCAGTGAGGGCGGACAGGGTTACGGCTACACCTTC.

V is TRBV13 and J is TRBJ2-7; the D gene is possibly TRBD1 (6 bases). Germline loops: CDR1 PRHDT, CDR2 FYEKMQ (reference sequence). V was trimmed by 5 bases and J by 3 bases, leaving 20 bases between them. CDR3 length equals 16 residues. The CDR3 is CASSQETTGGYYEQYF. The CDR3 region has the DNA TGTGCCAGCAGCCAAGAAACGACAGGTGGTTACTACGAGCAGTACTTC.

V usage is TRBV29-1 and J usage is TRBJ2-3; possibly TRBD2 for D (7 bases). The V and J ends lost 8 bases and 6 bases respectively, with 18 bases between them. The CDR3 spans 13 residues. Germline assignment: CDR1 SQVTM and CDR2 ANQGSEA. CDR3 sequence: CSRDGGREDTQYF. The CDR3 coding sequence is TGCAGCCGCGACGGGGGGCGAGAGGATACGCAGTATTTT.